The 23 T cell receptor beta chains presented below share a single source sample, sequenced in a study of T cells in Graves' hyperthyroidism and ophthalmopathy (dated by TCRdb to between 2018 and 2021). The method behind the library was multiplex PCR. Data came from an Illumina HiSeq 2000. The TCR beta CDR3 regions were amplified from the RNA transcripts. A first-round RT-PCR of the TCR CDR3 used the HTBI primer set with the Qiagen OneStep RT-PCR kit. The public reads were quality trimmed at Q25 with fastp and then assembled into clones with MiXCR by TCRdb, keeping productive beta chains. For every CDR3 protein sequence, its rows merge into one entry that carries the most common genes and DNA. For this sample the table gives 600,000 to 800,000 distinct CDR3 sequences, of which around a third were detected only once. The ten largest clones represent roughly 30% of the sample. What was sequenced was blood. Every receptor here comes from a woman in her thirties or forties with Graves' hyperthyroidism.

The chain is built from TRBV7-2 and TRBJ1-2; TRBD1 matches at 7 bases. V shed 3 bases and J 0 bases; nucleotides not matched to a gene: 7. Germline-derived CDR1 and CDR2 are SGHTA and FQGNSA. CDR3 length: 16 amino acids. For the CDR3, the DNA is TGTGCCAGCAGCTTCAACCCCGGGACAGCTAACTATGGCTACACCTTC. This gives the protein CASSFNPGTANYGYTF.

This CDR3 reads CASTLQGAGELFF. The DNA for the CDR3 is TGTGCCAGCACCCTCCAGGGGGCCGGGGAGCTGTTTTTT. The chain links TRBV11-2 to TRBJ2-2; 7 bases fit TRBD1. The CDR3 covers 13 residues. Germline V lookup: CDR1 SGHAT, CDR2 FQNNGV. The trim removed 7 bases at V and 6 bases at J, leaving 5 bases unmatched.

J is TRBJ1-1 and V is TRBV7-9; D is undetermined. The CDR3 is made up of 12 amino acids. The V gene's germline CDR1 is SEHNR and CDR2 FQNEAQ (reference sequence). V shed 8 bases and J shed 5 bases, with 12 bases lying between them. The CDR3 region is CASGRVSTEAFF. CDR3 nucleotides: TGTGCCAGCGGCAGAGTTTCAACTGAAGCTTTCTTT.

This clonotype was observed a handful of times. In DNA form, the CDR3 reads TGTGCCAGCCAACGGGGGGGGAGCAATCAGCCCCAGCATTTT. As protein: CASQRGGSNQPQHF. This chain uses TRBV6-6 with TRBJ1-5; TRBD1 might be the D (5 bases). The germline V gene encodes CDR1 MNHNY and CDR2 SVGAGI (reference sequence). The CDR3 consists of 14 residues. V was cut by 8 bases and J by 1 base, with 12 bases left in between.

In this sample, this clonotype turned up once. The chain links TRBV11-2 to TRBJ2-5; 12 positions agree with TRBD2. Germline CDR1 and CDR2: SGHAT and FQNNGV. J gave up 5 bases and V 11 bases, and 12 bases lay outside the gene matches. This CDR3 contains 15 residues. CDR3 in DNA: TGTGCCTCGGCCCTAGCGGGGGGGCTCCGGGAGACCCAGTACTTC. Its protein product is CASALAGGLRETQYF.

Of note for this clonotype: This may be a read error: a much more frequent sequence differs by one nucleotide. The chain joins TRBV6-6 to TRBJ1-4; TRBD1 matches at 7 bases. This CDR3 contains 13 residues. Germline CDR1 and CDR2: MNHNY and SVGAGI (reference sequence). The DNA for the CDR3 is TGTACCAGCAGTTACAGGGGAGGTGAAAAACTGTTTTTT. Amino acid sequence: CTSSYRGGEKLFF.

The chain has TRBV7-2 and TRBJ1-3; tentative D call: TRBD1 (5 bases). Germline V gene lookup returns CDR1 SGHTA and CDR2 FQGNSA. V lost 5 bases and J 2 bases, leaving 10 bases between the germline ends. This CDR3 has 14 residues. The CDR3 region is CASSTTVAGNTIYF. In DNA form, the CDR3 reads TGTGCCAGCAGCACGACAGTAGCTGGAAACACCATATATTTT.

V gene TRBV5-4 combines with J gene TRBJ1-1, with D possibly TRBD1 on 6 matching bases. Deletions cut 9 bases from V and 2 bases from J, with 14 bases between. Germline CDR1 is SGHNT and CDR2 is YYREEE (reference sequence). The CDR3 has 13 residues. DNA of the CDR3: TGTGCCATCACACAGGGATTCAACACTGAAGCTTTCTTT. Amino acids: CAITQGFNTEAFF.

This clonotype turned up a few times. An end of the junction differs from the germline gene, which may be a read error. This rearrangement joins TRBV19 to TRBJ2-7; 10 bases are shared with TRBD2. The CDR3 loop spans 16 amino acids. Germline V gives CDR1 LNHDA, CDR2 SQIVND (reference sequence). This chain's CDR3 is CASSFKLLAGEGEQYF. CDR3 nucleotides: TGCGCCAGCAGCTTTAAGCTTCTAGCGGGAGAGGGCGAGCAGTACTTC.

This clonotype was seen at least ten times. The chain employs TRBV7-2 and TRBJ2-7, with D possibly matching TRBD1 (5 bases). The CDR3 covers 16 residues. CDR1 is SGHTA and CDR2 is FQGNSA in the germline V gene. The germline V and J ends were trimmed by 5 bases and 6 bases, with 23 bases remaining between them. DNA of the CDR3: TGTGCCAGCAGCCCCCCCTTTATAGGGGTTGTCCGCGAGCAGTACTTC. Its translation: CASSPPFIGVVREQYF. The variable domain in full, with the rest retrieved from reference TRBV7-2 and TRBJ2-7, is GAGVSQSPSNKVTEKGKDVELRCDPISGHTALYWYRQSLGQGLEFLIYFQGNSAPDKSGLPSDRFSAERTGGSVSTLTIQRTQQEDSAVYLCASSPPFIGVVREQYFGPGTRLTVT.

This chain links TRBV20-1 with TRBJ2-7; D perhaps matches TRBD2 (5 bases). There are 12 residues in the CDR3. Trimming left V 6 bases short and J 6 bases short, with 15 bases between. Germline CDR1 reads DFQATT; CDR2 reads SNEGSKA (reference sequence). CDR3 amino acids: CSARGSTGEQYF. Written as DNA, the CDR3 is TGCAGTGCCCGGGGTAGTACGGGCGAGCAGTACTTC.

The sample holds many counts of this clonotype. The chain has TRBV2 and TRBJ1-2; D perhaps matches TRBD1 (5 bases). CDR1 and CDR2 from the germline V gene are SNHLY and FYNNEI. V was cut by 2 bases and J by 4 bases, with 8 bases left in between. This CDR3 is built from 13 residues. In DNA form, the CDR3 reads TGTGCCAGCAGTGAAAGGACAATCTATGGCTACACCTTC. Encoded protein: CASSERTIYGYTF.

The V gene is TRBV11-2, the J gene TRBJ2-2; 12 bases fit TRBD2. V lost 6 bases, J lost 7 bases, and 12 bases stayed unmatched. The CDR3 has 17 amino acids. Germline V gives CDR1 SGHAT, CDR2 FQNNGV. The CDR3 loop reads CASSSPRLAGVVGELFF. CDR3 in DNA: TGTGCCAGCAGTTCTCCAAGACTAGCGGGGGTGGTCGGGGAGCTGTTTTTT.

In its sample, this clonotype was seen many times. CDR3 nucleotide sequence: TGTGCCAGTAGTAACCAGAGAGACACTGAAGCTTTCTTT. Encoded protein: CASSNQRDTEAFF. The rearrangement joins TRBV19 to TRBJ1-1, with D unclear. Trimming removed 4 bases from V and 3 bases from J, with 9 bases in between. There are 13 residues in the CDR3. Germline values: CDR1 LNHDA, CDR2 SQIVND (reference sequence).

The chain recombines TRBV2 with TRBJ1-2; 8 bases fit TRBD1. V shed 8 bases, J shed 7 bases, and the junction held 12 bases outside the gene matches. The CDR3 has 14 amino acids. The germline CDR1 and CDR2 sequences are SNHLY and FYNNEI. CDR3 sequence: CASSPPGRGPGYTF. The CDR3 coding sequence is TGTGCCAGCTCACCACCGGGCAGGGGGCCTGGCTACACCTTC.

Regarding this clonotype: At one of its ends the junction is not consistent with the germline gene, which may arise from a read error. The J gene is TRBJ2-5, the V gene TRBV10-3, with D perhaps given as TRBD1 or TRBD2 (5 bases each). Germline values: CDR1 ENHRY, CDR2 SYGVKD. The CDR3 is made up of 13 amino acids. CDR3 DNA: TGTGCCAGCAGTGAAGGGGACGCGGGGACCCAGTACTTC. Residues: CASSEGDAGTQYF.

CDR3 residues: CAISGTGAAWTEAFF. The CDR3, as DNA: TGTGCCATCAGCGGGACAGGGGCGGCCTGGACTGAAGCTTTCTTT. The rearrangement joins TRBV10-3 to TRBJ1-1, with TRBD1 identical over 10 bases. The germline V gene has CDR1 ENHRY and CDR2 SYGVKD. This CDR3 is 15 amino acids long. Unmatched junction bases numbered 9, after V lost 6 bases and J lost 5 bases.

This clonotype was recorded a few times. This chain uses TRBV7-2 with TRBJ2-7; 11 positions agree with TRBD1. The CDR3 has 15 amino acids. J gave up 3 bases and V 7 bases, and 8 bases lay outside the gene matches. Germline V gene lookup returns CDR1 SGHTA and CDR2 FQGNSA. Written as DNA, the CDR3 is TGTGCCAGCATCTATTCGGGGACAGGGGGCTACGAGCAGTACTTC. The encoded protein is CASIYSGTGGYEQYF.

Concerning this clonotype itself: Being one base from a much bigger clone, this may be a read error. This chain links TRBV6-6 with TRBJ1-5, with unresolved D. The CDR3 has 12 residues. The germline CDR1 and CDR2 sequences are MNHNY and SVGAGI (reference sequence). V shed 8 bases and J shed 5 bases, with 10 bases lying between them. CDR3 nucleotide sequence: TGTGCCAGCGAACGGGAAGATCAGCCCCAGCATTTT. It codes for CASEREDQPQHF.

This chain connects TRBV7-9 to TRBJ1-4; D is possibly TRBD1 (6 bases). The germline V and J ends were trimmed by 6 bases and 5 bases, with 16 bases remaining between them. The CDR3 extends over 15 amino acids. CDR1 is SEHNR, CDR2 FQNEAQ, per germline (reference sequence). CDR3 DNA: TGTGCCAGCAGGAGGGGGGAACAGGAAAATGAAAAACTGTTTTTT. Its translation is CASRRGEQENEKLFF. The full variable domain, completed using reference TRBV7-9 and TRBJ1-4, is DTGVSQNPRHKITKRGQNVTFRCDPISEHNRLYWYRQTLGQGPEFLTYFQNEAQLEKSRLLSDRFSAERPKGSFSTLEIQRTEQGDSAMYLCASRRGEQENEKLFFGSGTQLSVL.

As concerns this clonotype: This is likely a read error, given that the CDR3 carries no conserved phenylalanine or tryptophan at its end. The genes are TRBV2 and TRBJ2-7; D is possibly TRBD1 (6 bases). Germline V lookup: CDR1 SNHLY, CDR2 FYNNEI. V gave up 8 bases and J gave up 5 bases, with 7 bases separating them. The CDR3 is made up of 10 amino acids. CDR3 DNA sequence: TGTGCCAGCGGGGGCCACGAGCAGTACATC. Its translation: CASGGHEQYI.

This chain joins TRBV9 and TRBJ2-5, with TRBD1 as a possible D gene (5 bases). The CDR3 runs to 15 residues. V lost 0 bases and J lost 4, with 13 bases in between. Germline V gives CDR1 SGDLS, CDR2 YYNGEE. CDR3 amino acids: CASSVEGPFGETQYF. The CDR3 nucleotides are TGTGCCAGCAGCGTAGAGGGGCCTTTTGGAGAGACCCAGTACTTC. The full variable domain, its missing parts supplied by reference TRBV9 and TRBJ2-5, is DSGVTQTPKHLITATGQRVTLRCSPRSGDLSVYWYQQSLDQGLQFLIQYYNGEERAKGNILERFSAQQFPDLHSELNLSSLELGDSALYFCASSVEGPFGETQYFGPGTRLLVL.

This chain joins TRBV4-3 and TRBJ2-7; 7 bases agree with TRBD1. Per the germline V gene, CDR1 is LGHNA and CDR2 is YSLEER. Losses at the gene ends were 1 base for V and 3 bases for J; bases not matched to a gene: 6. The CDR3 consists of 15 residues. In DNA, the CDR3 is TGCGCCAGCAGCCAAGGGGACGGGACAGACTACGAGCAGTACTTC. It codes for CASSQGDGTDYEQYF.